The 2 T cell receptor beta chains listed next were all sequenced from one sample in a study of human T cells and chemical hapten exposure. MiXCR was run by TCRdb on the RACE reads, yielding one entry per CDR3 protein. The data show roughly 88,000 distinct CDR3 sequences, 8% to 10% seen once. The time point is: pre-sensitization, week 0. Documented treatment: therapeutic diphenylcyclopropenone sensitization with weekly scalp DPC. Specimen: whole blood, collected in connection with sensitization to the hapten diphenylcyclopropenone (DPC). The receptor source for this set is a woman aged 40 to 49 with alopecia areata. Some clones in this sample may be carry-over from other donors' samples.

There are a few counts of this clonotype. The rearrangement joins TRBV20-1 to TRBJ1-2; D remains unclear. This CDR3 has 11 amino acids. Between the trimmed V and J ends, which lost 2 bases and 8 bases, there was a span of 9 bases. Germline values: CDR1 DFQATT, CDR2 SNEGSKA (reference sequence). CDR3 region: CSARHLQGYTF. CDR3 nucleotides: TGCAGTGCTAGACACCTACAGGGCTACACCTTC.

The V call is TRBV10-2, the J call TRBJ1-5; TRBD1 matches 7 bases. V shed 6 bases and J 4 bases; nucleotides not matched to a gene: 9. The CDR3 loop spans 15 amino acids. In germline, CDR1 is WSHSY, CDR2 SAAADI. As DNA, the CDR3 is TGCGCCAGCAGGGCAGGGGGTATGAGAAATCAGCCCCAGCATTTT. Amino acids: CASRAGGMRNQPQHF.